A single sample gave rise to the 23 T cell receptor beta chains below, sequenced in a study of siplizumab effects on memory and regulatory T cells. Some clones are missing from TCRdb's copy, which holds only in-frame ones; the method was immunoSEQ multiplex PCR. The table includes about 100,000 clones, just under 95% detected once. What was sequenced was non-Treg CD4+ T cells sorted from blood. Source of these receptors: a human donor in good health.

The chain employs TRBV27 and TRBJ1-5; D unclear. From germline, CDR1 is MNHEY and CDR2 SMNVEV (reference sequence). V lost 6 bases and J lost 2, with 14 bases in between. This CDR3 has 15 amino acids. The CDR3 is CASRENGHGNQPQHF. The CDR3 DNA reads TGTGCCAGCAGGGAGAACGGTCATGGCAATCAGCCCCAGCATTTT.

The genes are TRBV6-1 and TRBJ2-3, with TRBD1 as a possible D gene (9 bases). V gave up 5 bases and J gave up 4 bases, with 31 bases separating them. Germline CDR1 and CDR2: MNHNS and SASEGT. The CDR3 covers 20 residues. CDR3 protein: CASSKGTGFIAGLSSDTQYF. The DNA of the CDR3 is TGTGCCAGCAGTAAAGGGACAGGGTTTATAGCGGGGCTGAGCTCAGATACGCAGTATTTT.

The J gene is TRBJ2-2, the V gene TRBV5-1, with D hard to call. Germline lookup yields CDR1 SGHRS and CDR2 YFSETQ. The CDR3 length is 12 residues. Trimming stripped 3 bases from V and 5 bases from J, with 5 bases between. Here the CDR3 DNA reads TGCGCCAGCAGCTCCTATACCGGGGAGCTGTTTTTT. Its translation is CASSSYTGELFF. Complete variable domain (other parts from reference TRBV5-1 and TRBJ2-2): KAGVTQTPRYLIKTRGQQVTLSCSPISGHRSVSWYQQTPGQGLQFLFEYFSETQRNKGNFPGRFSGRQFSNSRSEMNVSTLELGDSALYLCASSSYTGELFFGEGSRLTVL.

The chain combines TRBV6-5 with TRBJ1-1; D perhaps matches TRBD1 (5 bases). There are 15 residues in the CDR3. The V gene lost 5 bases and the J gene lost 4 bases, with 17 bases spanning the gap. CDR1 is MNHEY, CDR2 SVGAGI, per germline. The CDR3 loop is CASSRPGRAGTEAFF. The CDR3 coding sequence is TGTGCCAGCAGTCGGCCAGGCAGGGCGGGCACTGAAGCTTTCTTT.

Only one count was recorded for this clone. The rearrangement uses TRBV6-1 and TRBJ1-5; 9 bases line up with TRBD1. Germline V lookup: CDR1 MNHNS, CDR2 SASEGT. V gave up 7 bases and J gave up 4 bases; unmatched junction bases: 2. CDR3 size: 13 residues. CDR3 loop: CASKGTGNQPQHF. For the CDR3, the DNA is TGTGCCAGCAAAGGGACAGGGAATCAGCCCCAGCATTTT.

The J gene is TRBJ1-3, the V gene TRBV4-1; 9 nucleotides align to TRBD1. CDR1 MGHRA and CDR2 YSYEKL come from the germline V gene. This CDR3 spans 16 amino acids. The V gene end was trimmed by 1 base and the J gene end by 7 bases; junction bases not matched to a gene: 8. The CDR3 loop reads CASSQVGQGGINTIYF. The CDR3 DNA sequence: TGCGCCAGCAGCCAAGTGGGACAGGGAGGAATCAACACCATATATTTT.

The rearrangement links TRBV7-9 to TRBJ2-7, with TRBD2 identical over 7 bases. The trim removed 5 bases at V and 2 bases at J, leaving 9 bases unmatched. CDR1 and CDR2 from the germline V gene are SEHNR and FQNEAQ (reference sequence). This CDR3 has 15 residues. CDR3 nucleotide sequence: TGTGCCAGCAGCGCACCCAGGGCGGGGGCCTACGAGCAGTACTTC. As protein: CASSAPRAGAYEQYF.

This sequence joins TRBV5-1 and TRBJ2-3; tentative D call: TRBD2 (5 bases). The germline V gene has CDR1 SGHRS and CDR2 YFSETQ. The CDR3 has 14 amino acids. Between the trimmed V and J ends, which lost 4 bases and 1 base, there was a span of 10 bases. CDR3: CASSPGLRTDTQYF. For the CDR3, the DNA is TGCGCCAGCAGCCCTGGACTTCGCACAGATACGCAGTATTTT.

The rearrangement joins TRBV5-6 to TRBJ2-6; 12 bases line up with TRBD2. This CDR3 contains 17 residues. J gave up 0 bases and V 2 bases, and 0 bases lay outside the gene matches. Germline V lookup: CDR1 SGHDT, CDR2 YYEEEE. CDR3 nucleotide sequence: TGTGCCAGCAGCTTACTAGCGGGGGGCTCTGGGGCCAACGTCCTGACTTTC. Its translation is CASSLLAGGSGANVLTF.

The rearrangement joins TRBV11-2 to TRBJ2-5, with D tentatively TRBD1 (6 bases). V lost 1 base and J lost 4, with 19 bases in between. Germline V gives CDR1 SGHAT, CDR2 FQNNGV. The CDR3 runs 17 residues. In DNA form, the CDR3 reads TGTGCCAGCAGCTTAGGGCCAGGGGTTGTTGTTGGAGAGACCCAGTACTTC. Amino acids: CASSLGPGVVVGETQYF.

This chain's CDR3 is CASSPFFRAGGGNEQFF. The CDR3 DNA sequence: TGTGCCAGCAGCCCCTTCTTCAGAGCGGGAGGAGGCAATGAGCAGTTCTTC. This chain joins TRBV7-2 and TRBJ2-1, with TRBD2 matching 9 bases. CDR1 SGHTA and CDR2 FQGNSA come from the germline V gene. With 5 bases clipped from V and 6 bases from J, the junction kept 14 bases outside the gene matches. The CDR3 covers 17 residues.

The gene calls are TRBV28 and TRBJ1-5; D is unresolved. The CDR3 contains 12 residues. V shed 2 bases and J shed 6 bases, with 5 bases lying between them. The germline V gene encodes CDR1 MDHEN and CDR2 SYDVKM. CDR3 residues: CASSLIPQPQHF. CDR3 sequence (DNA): TGTGCCAGCAGTTTAATTCCTCAGCCCCAGCATTTT. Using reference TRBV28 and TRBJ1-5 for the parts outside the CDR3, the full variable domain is DVKVTQSSRYLVKRTGEKVFLECVQDMDHENMFWYRQDPGLGLRLIYFSYDVKMKEKGDIPEGYSVSREKKERFSLILESASTNQTSMYLCASSLIPQPQHFGDGTRLSIL.

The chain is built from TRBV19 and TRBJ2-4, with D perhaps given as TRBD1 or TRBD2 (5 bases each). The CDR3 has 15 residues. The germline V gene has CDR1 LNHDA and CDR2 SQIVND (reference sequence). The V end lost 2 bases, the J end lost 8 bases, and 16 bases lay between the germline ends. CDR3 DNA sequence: TGTGCCAGTAGTATATCAGGGACCCGTAGAGACATTCAGTACTTC. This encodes CASSISGTRRDIQYF.

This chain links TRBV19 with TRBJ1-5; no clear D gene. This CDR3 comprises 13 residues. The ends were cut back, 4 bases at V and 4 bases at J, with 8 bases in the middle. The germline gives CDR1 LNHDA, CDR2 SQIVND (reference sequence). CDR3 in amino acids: CASSKNRNQPQHF. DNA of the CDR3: TGTGCCAGTAGTAAAAATCGGAATCAGCCCCAGCATTTT.

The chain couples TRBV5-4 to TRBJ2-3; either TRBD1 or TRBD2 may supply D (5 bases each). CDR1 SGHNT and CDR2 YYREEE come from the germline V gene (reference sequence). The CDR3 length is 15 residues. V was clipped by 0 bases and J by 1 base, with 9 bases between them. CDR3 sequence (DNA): TGTGCCAGCAGCTTGGGGGGGATCGGCACAGATACGCAGTATTTT. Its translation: CASSLGGIGTDTQYF. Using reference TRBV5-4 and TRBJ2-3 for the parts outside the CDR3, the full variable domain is ETGVTQSPTHLIKTRGQQVTLRCSSQSGHNTVSWYQQALGQGPQFIFQYYREEENGRGNFPPRFSGLQFPNYSSELNVNALELDDSALYLCASSLGGIGTDTQYFGPGTRLTVL.

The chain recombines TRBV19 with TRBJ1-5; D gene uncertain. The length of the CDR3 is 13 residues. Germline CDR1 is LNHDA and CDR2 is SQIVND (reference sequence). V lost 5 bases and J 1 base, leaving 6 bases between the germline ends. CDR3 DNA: TGTGCCAGTAGTTTCGCCAGCAATCAGCCCCAGCATTTT. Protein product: CASSFASNQPQHF.

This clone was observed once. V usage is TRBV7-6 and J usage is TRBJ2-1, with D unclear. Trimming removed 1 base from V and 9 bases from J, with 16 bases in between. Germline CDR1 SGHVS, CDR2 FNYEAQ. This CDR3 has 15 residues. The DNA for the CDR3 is TGTGCCAGCAGCTTAGGTAGCTGGCCTTCCGGTGAGCAGTTCTTC. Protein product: CASSLGSWPSGEQFF.

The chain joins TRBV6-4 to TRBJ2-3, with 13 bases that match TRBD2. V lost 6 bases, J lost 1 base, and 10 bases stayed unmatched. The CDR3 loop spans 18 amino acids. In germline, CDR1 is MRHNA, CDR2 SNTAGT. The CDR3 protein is CASSPSGLAGAGTDTQYF. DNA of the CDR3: TGTGCCAGCAGCCCATCCGGACTAGCGGGAGCCGGCACAGATACGCAGTATTTT.

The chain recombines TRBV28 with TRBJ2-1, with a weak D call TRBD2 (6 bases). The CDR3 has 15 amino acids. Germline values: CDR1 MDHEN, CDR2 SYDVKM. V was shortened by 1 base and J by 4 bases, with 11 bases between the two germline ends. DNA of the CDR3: TGTGCCAGCAGTTTATTTTTCCGGGGGTACAATGAGCAGTTCTTC. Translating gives CASSLFFRGYNEQFF.

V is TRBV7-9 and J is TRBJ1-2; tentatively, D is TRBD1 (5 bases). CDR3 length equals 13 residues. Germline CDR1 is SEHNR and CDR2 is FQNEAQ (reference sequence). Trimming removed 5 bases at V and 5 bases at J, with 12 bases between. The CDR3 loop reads CASSRDSDYGYTF. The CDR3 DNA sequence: TGTGCCAGCAGCCGAGACAGTGATTATGGCTACACCTTC.

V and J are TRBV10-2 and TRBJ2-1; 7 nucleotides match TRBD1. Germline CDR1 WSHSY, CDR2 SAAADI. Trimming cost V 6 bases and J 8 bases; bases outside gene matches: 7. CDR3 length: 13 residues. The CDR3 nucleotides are TGCGCCAGCAGGACAGGGTCGCGGTATGAGCAGTTCTTC. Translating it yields CASRTGSRYEQFF.

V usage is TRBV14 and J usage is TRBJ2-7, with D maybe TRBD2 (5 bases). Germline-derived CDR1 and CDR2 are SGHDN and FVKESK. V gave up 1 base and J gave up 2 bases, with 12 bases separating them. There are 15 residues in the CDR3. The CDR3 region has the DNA TGTGCCAGCAGCCAAGTACGTAAGGGAGCCTACGAGCAGTACTTC. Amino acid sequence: CASSQVRKGAYEQYF.

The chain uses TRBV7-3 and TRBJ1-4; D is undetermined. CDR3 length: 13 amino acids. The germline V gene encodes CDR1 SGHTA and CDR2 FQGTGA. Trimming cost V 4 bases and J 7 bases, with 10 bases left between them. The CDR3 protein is CASSSTQGEKLFF. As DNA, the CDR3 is TGTGCCAGCAGCTCAACTCAAGGTGAAAAACTGTTTTTT.